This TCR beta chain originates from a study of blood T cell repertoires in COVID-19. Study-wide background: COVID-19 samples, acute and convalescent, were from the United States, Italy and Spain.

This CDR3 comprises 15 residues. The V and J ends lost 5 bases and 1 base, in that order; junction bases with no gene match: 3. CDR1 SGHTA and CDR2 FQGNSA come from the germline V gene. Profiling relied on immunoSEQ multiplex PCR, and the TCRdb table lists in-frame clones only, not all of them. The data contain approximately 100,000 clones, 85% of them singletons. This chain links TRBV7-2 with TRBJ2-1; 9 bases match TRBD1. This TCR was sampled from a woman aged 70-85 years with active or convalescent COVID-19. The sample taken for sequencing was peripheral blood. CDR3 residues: CASSAGQGSYNEQFF. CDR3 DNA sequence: TGTGCCAGCAGCGCGGGACAGGGATCCTACAATGAGCAGTTCTTC. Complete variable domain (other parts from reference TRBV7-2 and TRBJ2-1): GAGVSQSPSNKVTEKGKDVELRCDPISGHTALYWYRQSLGQGLEFLIYFQGNSAPDKSGLPSDRFSAERTGGSVSTLTIQRTQQEDSAVYLCASSAGQGSYNEQFFGPGTRLTVL.